This T cell receptor (beta chain) was identified during a study of blood T cells in healthy people across ages. This clonotype came up a few times. Its target is unknown. Germline CDR1 reads SQVTM; CDR2 reads ANQGSEA. The V end lost 7 bases, the J end lost 7 bases, and 22 bases lay between the germline ends. This CDR3 is 14 amino acids long. A second PCR, run for roughly 7 to 11 cycles, used a sample-barcoded 5' primer plus a J-beta primer mix. TCRdb re-derived calls from the 5' RACE reads in MiXCR, one entry per CDR3 protein. The table includes about a million distinct CDR3 sequences, 35% to 40% detected once. The study isolated at least 6.5 million PBMCs from each sample. Study findings and constraints: There was no known CMV status for donors, so expanded clonotype changes were possibly confounded. Diversity of TCR beta per million T cells declined in a roughly linear way with age.

Sequencing input: blood. The V and J genes are TRBV29-1 and TRBJ2-5; possibly TRBD1 for D (6 bases). This receptor was obtained from a man in his late teens or twenties in good health. The CDR3 DNA is TGCAGCGCAGGCTCAGTTTGGCGAGGGGGGACCCAGTACTTC. The encoded protein is CSAGSVWRGGTQYF.